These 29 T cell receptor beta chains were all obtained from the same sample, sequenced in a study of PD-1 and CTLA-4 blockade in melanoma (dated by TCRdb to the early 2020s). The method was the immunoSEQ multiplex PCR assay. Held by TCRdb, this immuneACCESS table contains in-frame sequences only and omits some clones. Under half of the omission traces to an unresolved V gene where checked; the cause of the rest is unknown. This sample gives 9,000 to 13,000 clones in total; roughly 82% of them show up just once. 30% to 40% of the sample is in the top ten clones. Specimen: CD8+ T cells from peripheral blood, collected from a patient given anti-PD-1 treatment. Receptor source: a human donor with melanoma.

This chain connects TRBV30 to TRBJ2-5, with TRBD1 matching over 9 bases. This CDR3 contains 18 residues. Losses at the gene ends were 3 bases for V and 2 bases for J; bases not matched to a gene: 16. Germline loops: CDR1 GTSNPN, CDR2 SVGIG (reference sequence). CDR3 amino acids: CAWSPEPNGQGTQETQYF. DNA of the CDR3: TGTGCCTGGAGCCCGGAGCCCAATGGACAGGGGACTCAAGAGACCCAGTACTTC.

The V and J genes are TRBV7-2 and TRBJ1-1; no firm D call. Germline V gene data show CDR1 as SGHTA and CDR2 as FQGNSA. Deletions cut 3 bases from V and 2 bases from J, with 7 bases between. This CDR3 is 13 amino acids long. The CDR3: CASSFGGNTEAFF. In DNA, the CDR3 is TGTGCCAGCAGCTTCGGAGGAAACACTGAAGCTTTCTTT.

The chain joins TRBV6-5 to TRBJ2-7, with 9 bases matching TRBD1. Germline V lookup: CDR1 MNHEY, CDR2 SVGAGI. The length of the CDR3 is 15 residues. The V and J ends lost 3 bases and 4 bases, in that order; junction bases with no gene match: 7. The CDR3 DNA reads TGTGCCAGCAGTTATGGGACAGGGACAAGTTACGAGCAGTACTTC. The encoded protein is CASSYGTGTSYEQYF.

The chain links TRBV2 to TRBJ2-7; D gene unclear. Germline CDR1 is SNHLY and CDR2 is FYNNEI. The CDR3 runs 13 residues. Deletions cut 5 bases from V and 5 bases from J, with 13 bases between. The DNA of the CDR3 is TGTGCCAGCAGTTCGTGGGGTGGCGACGAGCAGTACTTC. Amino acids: CASSSWGGDEQYF.

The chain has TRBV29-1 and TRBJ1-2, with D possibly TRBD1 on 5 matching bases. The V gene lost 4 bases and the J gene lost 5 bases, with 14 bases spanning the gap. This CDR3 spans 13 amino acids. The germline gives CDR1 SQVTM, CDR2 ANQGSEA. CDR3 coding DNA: TGCAGCGTTGGGGGGGGGTTGCCTTATGGCTACACCTTC. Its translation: CSVGGGLPYGYTF.

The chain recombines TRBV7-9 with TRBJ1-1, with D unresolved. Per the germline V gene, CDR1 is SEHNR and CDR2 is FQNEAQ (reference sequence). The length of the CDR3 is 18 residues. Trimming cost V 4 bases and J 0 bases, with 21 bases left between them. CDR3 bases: TGTGCCAGCAGCTCCCGAGAGGATTGGGAGAACATGAACACTGAAGCTTTCTTT. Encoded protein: CASSSREDWENMNTEAFF.

The CDR3 DNA reads as TGTGCCAGCAGCTTCGAGGAGGACGAGCAGTACTTC. Protein sequence: CASSFEEDEQYF. The chain joins TRBV13 to TRBJ2-7, with D possibly TRBD2 on 5 matching bases. Germline CDR1 PRHDT, CDR2 FYEKMQ (reference sequence). This CDR3 is 12 amino acids long. V was trimmed by 3 bases and J by 5 bases, leaving 8 bases between them.

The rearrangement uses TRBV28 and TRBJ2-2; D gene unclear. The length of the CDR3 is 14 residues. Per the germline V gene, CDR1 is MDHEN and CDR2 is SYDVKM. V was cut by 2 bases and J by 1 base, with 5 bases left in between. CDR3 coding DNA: TGTGCCAGCAGTTTAGGGCAGAACACCGGGGAGCTGTTTTTT. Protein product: CASSLGQNTGELFF.

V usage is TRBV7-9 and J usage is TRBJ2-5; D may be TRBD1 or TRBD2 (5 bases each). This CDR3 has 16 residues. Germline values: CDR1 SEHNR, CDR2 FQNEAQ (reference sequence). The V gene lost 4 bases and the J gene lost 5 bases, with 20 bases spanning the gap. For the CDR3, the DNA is TGTGCCAGCAGCTCCCCTTATTCGGGGACGGGTGAGACCCAGTACTTC. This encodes CASSSPYSGTGETQYF.

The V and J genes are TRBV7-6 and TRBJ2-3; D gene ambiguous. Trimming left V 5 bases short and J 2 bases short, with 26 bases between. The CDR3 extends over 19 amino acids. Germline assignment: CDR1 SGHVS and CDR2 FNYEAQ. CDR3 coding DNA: TGTGCCAGCAGCCCGCTTCGTAGAGGTGAGAGAAAGGACACAGATACGCAGTATTTT. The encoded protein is CASSPLRRGERKDTDTQYF. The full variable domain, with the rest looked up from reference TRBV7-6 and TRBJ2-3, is GAGVSQSPRYKVTKRGQDVALRCDPISGHVSLYWYRQALGQGPEFLTYFNYEAQQDKSGLPNDRFSAERPEGSISTLTIQRTEQRDSAMYRCASSPLRRGERKDTDTQYFGPGTRLTVL.

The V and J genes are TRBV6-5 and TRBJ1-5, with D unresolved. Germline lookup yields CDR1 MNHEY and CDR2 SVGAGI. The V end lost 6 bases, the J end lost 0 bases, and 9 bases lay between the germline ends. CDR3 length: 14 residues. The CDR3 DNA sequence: TGTGCCAGCAGGCCCCTTCTTAGCAATCAGCCCCAGCATTTT. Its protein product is CASRPLLSNQPQHF.

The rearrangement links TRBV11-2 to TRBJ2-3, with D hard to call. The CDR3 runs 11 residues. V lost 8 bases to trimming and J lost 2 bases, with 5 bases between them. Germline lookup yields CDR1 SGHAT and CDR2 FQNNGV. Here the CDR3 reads CASLYTDTQYF. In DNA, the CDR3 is TGTGCCAGCCTCTACACAGATACGCAGTATTTT.

CDR3 sequence (DNA): TGTGCCAGCAGCCCGGGACTGTCCTATGGCTACACCTTC. Encoded protein: CASSPGLSYGYTF. The chain recombines TRBV5-6 with TRBJ1-2; tentative D call: TRBD1 (5 bases). Germline-derived CDR1 and CDR2 are SGHDT and YYEEEE. V shed 4 bases and J shed 4 bases, with 11 bases lying between them. The length of the CDR3 is 13 residues.

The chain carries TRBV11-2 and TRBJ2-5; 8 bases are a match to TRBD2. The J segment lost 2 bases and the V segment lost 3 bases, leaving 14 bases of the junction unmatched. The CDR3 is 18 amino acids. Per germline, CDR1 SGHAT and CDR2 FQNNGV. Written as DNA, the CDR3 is TGTGCCAGCAGCTTTAGGTCTAGCGGGTCCGAGCTACAAGAGACCCAGTACTTC. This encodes CASSFRSSGSELQETQYF.

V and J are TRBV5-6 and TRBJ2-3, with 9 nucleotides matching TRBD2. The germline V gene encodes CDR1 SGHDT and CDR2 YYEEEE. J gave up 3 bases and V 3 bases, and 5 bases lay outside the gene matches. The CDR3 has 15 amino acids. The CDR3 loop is CASSSSGGTTDTQYF. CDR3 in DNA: TGTGCCAGCAGCTCCAGCGGGGGGACGACAGATACGCAGTATTTT.

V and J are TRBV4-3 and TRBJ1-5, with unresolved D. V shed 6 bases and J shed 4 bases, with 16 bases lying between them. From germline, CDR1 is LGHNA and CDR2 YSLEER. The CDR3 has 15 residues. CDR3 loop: CASSPHWTGNQPQHF. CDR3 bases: TGCGCCAGCAGTCCCCATTGGACGGGGAATCAGCCCCAGCATTTT.

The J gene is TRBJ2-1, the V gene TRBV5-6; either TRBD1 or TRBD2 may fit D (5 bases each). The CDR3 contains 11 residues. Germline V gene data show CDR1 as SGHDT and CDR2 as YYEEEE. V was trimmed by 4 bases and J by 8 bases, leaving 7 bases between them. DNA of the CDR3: TGTGCCAGCAGCCGGGGACATGAGCAGTTCTTC. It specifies CASSRGHEQFF.

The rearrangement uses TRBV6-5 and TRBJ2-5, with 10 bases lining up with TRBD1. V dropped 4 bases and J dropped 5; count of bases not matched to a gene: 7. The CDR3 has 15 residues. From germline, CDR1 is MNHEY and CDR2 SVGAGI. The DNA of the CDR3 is TGTGCCAGCAGTTCTAGACAGGGGGCCGGTGAGACCCAGTACTTC. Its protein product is CASSSRQGAGETQYF.

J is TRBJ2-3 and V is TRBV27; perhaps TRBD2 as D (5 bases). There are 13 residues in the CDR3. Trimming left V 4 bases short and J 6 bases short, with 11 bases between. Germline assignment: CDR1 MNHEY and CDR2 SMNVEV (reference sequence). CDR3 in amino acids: CASSSEGLDTQYF. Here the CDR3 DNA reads TGTGCCAGCAGTTCAGAGGGTTTGGATACGCAGTATTTT.

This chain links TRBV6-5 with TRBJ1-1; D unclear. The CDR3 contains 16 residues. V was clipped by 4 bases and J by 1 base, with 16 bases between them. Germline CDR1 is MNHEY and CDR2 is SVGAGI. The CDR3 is CASSSSPGRRNTEAFF. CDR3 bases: TGTGCCAGCAGTTCCAGCCCGGGCCGAAGGAACACTGAAGCTTTCTTT.

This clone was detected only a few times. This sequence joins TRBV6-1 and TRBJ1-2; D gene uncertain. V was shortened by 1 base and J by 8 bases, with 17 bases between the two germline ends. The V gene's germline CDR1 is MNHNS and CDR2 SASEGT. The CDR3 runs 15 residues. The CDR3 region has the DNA TGTGCCAGCAGTGAAGAGGGCGCAGGTCAACTCGGCTACACCTTC. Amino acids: CASSEEGAGQLGYTF.

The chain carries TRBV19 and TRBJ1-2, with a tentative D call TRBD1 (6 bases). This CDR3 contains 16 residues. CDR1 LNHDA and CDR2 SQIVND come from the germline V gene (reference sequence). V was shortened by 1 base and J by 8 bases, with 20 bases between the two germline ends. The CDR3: CASSIGQGLGLYGYTF. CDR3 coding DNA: TGTGCCAGTAGTATAGGTCAGGGGCTGGGATTGTACGGCTACACCTTC. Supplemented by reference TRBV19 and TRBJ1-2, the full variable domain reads DGGITQSPKYLFRKEGQNVTLSCEQNLNHDAMYWYRQDPGQGLRLIYYSQIVNDFQKGDIAEGYSVSREKKESFPLTVTSAQKNPTAFYLCASSIGQGLGLYGYTFGSGTRLTVV.

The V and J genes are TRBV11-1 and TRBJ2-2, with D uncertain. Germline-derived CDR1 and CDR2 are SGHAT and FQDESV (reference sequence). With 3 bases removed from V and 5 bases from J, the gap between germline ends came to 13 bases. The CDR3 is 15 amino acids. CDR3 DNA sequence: TGTGCCAGCAGCTTGAGTGCCGGCGAGACCGGGGAGCTGTTTTTT. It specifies CASSLSAGETGELFF.

The CDR3 reads CASKPRQNYGYTF. As DNA, the CDR3 is TGTGCCAGCAAGCCCAGGCAGAACTATGGCTACACCTTC. The V call is TRBV2, the J call TRBJ1-2, with D unclear. V was shortened by 7 bases and J by 2 bases, with 11 bases between the two germline ends. CDR1 is SNHLY and CDR2 is FYNNEI in the germline V gene. The CDR3 has 13 amino acids.

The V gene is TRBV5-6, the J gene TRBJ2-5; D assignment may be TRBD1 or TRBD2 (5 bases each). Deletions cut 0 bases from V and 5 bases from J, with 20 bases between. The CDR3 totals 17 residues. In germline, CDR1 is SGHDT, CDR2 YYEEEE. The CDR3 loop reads CASSLGRRGRGTETQYF. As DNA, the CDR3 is TGTGCCAGCAGCTTGGGGCGACGGGGCCGGGGCACGGAGACCCAGTACTTC.

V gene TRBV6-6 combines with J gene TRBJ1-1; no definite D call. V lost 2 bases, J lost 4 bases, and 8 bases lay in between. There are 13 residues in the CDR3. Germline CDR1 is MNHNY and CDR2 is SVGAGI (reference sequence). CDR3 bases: TGTGCCAGCAGTTACCCCATCAGCACTGAAGCTTTCTTT. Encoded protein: CASSYPISTEAFF.

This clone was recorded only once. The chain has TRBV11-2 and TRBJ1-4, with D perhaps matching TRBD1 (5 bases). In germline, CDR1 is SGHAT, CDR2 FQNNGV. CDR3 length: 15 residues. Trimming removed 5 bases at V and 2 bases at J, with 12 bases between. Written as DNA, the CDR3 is TGTGCCAGCAGCCTTCTGGGGGGGACTAATGAAAAACTGTTTTTT. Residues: CASSLLGGTNEKLFF.

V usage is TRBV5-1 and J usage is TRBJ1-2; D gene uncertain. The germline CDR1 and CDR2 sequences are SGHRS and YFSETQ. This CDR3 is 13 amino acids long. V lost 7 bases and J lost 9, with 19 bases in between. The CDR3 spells CASRLGRPMRYTF. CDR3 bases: TGCGCCAGCCGTTTAGGGCGGCCGATGCGCTACACCTTC.

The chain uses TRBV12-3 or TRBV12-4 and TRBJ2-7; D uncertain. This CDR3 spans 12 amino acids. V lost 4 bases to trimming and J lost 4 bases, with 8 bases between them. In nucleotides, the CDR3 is TGTGCCAGCAGTTCCTCCTTTTACGAGCAGTACTTC. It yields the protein CASSSSFYEQYF.